This TCR beta chain was sequenced for a study of breast tumors, draining lymph nodes, adjacent tissues. The CDR3 length is 16 residues. Germline V gives CDR1 SGHNT, CDR2 YYREEE (reference sequence). V was clipped by 2 bases and J by 3 bases, with 14 bases between them. A single record per CDR3 protein comes from TCRdb applying MiXCR to the multiplex PCR reads. The sample has around 300,000 distinct CDR3 sequences; 30% to 35% are singletons. A note on this clonotype: A read error may be the cause here, since a much bigger clone is one base away.

Axillary draining lymph nodes of breast cancer patients supplied the node samples. The sequencing sample was made of axillary lymph node tissue. This TCR was recovered from a female donor with breast cancer. Some clones in this sample may be carry-over from other donors' samples. This chain connects TRBV5-4 to TRBJ2-2; a possible D gene is TRBD1 (6 bases). CDR3 in amino acids: CASSLNRAADTGELFF. DNA of the CDR3: TGTGCCAGCAGCTTAAACAGGGCAGCAGACACCGGGGAGCTGTTTTTT.